This TCR beta chain was sequenced in a study of T cell changes during pregnancy in multiple sclerosis. The CDR3 sequence is 16 residues long. The method was immunoSEQ multiplex PCR; TCRdb's version includes in-frame clones alone and lacks a portion of them. The sample records about 59,000 clones, approximately 94% being singletons. This clonotype was obtained from a female donor with multiple sclerosis, enrolled in a pregnancy study. Sequenced material: CD8+ T cells from peripheral blood mononuclear cells, taken after pregnancy. The J gene is TRBJ2-3, the V gene TRBV21-1; TRBD2, the table's D call, lacks a check against the DNA. TRBV21-1 is tagged as a pseudogene. As DNA, the CDR3 is TGTGCCAGCAGCAAAGAGCGCGGAGGGGTCCCAGATACGCAGTATTTT. Translating it yields CASSKERGGVPDTQYF.